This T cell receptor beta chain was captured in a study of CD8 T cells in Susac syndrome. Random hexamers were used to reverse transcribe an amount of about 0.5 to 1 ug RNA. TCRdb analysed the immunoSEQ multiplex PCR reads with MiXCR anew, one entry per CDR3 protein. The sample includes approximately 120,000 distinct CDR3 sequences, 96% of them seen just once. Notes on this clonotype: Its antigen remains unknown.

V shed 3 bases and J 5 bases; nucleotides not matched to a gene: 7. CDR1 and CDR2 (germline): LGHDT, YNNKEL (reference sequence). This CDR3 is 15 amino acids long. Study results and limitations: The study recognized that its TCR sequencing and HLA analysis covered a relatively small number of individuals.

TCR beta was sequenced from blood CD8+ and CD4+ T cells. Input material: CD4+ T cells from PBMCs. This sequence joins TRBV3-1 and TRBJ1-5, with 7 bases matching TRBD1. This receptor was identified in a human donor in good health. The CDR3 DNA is TGTGCCAGCAGCCAGACAGGGATTAAGGATCAGCCCCAGCATTTT. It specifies CASSQTGIKDQPQHF.